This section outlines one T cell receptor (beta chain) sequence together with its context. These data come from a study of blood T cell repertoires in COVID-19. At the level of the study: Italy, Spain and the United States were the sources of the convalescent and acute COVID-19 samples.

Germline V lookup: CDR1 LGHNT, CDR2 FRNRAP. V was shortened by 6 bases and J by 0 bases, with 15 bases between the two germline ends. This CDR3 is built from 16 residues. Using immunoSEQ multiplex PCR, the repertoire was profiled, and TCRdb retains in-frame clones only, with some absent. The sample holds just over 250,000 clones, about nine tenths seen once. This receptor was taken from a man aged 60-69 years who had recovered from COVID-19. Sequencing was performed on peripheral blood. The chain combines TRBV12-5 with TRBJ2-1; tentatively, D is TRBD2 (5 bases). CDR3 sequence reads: CASGTREPSSYNEQFF. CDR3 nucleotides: TGTGCTAGTGGAACCCGGGAACCGAGCTCCTACAATGAGCAGTTCTTC.